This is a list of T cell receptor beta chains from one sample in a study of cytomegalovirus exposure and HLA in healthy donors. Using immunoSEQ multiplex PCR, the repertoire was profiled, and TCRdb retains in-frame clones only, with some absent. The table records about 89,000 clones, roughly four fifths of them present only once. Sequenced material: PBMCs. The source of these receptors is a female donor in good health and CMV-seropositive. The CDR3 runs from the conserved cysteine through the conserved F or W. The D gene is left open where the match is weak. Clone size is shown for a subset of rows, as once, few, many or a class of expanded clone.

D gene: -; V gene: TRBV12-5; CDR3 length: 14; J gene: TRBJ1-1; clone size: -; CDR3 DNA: TGTGCTAGTGGTTTGGCCCCCGGAGCGGTGTTAGCTTTCTTT; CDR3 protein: CASGLAPGAVLAFF
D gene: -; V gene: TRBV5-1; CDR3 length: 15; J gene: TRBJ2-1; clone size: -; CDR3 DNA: TGCGCCAGCAGCTTGGAGGGGACACTATACAATGAGCAGTTCTTC; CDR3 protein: CASSLEGTLYNEQFF
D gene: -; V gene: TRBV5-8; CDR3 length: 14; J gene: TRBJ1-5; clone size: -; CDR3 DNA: TGTGCCAGCAGTTCGGGACTCACGGATGAGCCCCAGCATTTT; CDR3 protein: CASSSGLTDEPQHF
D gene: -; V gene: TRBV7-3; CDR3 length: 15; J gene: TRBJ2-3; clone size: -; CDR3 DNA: TGTGCCAGCAGCCCAGGGATTTCAAGCACAGATACGCAGTATTTT; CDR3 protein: CASSPGISSTDTQYF
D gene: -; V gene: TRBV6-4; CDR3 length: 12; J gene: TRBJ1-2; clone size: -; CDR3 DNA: TGTGCCAGCAGTGACTCCGGGGTGGGCTACACCTTC; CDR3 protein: CASSDSGVGYTF
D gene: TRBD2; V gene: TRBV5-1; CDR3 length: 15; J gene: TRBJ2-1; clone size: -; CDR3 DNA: TGCGCCAGCAGCTTTAGCGGGAACCCCTACAATGAGCAGTTCTTC; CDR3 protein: CASSFSGNPYNEQFF
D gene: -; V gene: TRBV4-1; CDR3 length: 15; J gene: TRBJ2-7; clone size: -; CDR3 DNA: TGCGCCAGCAGCCTGGCTGGGCAGCTTGTCTACGAGCAGTACTTC; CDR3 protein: CASSLAGQLVYEQYF
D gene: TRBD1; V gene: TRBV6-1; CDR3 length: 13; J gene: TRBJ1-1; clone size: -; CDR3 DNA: TGTGCCAGCAGTTTTACAGGGGGCACTGAAGCTTTCTTT; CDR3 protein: CASSFTGGTEAFF
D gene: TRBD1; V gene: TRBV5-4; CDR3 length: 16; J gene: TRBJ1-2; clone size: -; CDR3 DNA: TGTGCCAGCAGCTCATACACCGGGACAGTCCCCCATGGCTACACCTTC; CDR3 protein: CASSSYTGTVPHGYTF
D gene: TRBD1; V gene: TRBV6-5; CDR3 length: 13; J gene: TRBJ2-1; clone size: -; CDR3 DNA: TGTGCCAGCAGCTTAGGGACAGTCAATGAGCAGTTCTTC; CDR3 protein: CASSLGTVNEQFF
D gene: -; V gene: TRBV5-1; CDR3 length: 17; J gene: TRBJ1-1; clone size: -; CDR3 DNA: TGCGCCAGCAGACGGAGAGTTCGGACAGAGATGAACACTGAAGCTTTCTTT; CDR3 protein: CASRRRVRTEMNTEAFF
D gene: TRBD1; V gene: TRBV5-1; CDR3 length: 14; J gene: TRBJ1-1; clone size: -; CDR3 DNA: TGCGCCAGCATGACGGGGACAGTGACAACTGAAGCTTTCTTT; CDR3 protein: CASMTGTVTTEAFF
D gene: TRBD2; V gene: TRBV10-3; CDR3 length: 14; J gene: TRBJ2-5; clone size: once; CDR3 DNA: TGTGCCATCACCCCGACTAGCGGGAGAGAGACCCAGTACTTC; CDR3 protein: CAITPTSGRETQYF